A single sample is the source of the 10 T cell receptor beta chains below, sequenced in a study of technical replicates of blood from a few donors. Assay: immunoSEQ multiplex PCR; the TCRdb copy retains only in-frame clones and omits some. This table has 65,000 to 90,000 clones, roughly 94% appearing once. Input material: T cells isolated from PBMCs. The receptors were gathered from a human donor in good health.

CDR3 sequence reads: CASSLNRLVLPEQYF. The CDR3 DNA reads as TGTGCCAGCAGCTTAAATCGCCTAGTTCTTCCCGAGCAGTACTTC. This chain uses TRBV11-3 with TRBJ2-7, with D hard to call. Germline V gene data show CDR1 as SGHNT and CDR2 as YENEEA. The CDR3 runs to 15 residues. Trimming removed 2 bases at V and 6 bases at J, with 17 bases between.

This clone was counted a single time. The CDR3 coding sequence is TGTGCCAGCAGCTTATCGGCGGCTAGACCCTACGAGCAGTACTTC. Protein product: CASSLSAARPYEQYF. The V and J genes are TRBV7-9 and TRBJ2-7, with D unclear. The CDR3 totals 15 residues. Germline V gene lookup returns CDR1 SEHNR and CDR2 FQNEAQ (reference sequence). V shed 2 bases and J shed 2 bases, with 13 bases lying between them.

The rearrangement joins TRBV18 to TRBJ1-1; D is uncertain. There are 17 residues in the CDR3. Trimming stripped 1 base from V and 1 base from J, with 16 bases between. Germline V lookup: CDR1 KGHSH, CDR2 LQKENI. The chain's CDR3 is CASSPLGFWVANTEAFF. The CDR3 DNA reads as TGTGCCAGCTCACCACTTGGCTTTTGGGTAGCGAACACTGAAGCTTTCTTT.

The chain is built from TRBV6-8 and TRBJ2-3; 8 bases agree with TRBD2. Trimming took 7 bases from V and 3 from J; bases not matched to a gene: 9. From germline, CDR1 is MNHGY and CDR2 SAAAGT. CDR3 size: 15 residues. Here the CDR3 DNA reads TGTGCCAGCATTGCCGCCCAGCGGGAGACAGATACGCAGTATTTT. Translated: CASIAAQRETDTQYF.

This chain links TRBV7-8 with TRBJ1-5; TRBD1 aligns across 12 bases. CDR1 and CDR2 (germline): SGHVS, FQNEAQ. The ends lost 4 bases at V and 5 bases at J; junction bases unmatched: 18. The CDR3 runs 20 residues. For the CDR3, the DNA is TGTGCCAGCAGCTCGAGACCCGGGACAGGGGGCGTGAAGTACGATCAGCCCCAGCATTTT. As protein: CASSSRPGTGGVKYDQPQHF.

The rearrangement uses TRBV7-3 and TRBJ2-1; 7 bases match TRBD2. Germline CDR1 SGHTA, CDR2 FQGTGA. V shed 5 bases and J 2 bases; nucleotides not matched to a gene: 6. CDR3 length: 15 amino acids. The CDR3 loop reads CASSESREAYNEQFF. The DNA for the CDR3 is TGTGCCAGCAGCGAATCCCGGGAGGCCTACAATGAGCAGTTCTTC.

This chain links TRBV7-2 with TRBJ2-7; perhaps TRBD2 as D (6 bases). The germline V gene encodes CDR1 SGHTA and CDR2 FQGNSA. The CDR3 runs to 15 residues. V lost 5 bases and J 4 bases, leaving 18 bases between the germline ends. CDR3 nucleotide sequence: TGTGCCAGCAGCAAGGAGGGACGGTTCCTATACGAGCAGTACTTC. Residues: CASSKEGRFLYEQYF.

The V and J genes are TRBV25-1 and TRBJ2-6; D not certain. The V and J ends lost 1 base and 2 bases respectively, with 6 bases between them. This CDR3 region has 15 residues. Germline V lookup: CDR1 MGHDK, CDR2 SYGVNS. CDR3 sequence (DNA): TGTGCCAGCAGTGAATGGAGCGCTGGGGCCAACGTCCTGACTTTC. Residues: CASSEWSAGANVLTF. Full variable domain (missing parts from reference TRBV25-1 and TRBJ2-6): EADIYQTPRYLVIGTGKKITLECSQTMGHDKMYWYQQDPGMELHLIHYSYGVNSTEKGDLSSESTVSRIRTEHFPLTLESARPSHTSQYLCASSEWSAGANVLTFGAGSRLTVL.

The chain couples TRBV25-1 to TRBJ2-3, with 10 bases lining up with TRBD2. With 4 bases clipped from V and 3 bases from J, the junction kept 1 base outside the gene matches. This CDR3 is built from 14 residues. Germline V lookup: CDR1 MGHDK, CDR2 SYGVNS. The CDR3 region is CASSAAGGTDTQYF. The CDR3 DNA follows: TGTGCCAGCAGTGCAGCGGGAGGGACAGATACGCAGTATTTT.

The gene calls are TRBV28 and TRBJ1-2; 8 positions agree with TRBD1. Germline lookup yields CDR1 MDHEN and CDR2 SYDVKM. This CDR3 is 15 amino acids long. Trimming removed 6 bases from V and 0 bases from J; junction bases left unmatched: 6. The CDR3, as DNA: TGTGCCAGCAGCCTGACAGGGGCTACTAACTATGGCTACACCTTC. Its protein is CASSLTGATNYGYTF.